This T cell receptor (beta chain) derives from a study of blood T cell repertoires in COVID-19. About the research overall: Sources were T cells, B-cell-depleted T cells, or PBMCs; the material itself was cDNA or gDNA.

The CDR3 runs to 14 residues. Trimming cost V 2 bases and J 7 bases; bases outside gene matches: 4. CDR1 and CDR2 from the germline V gene are SGDLS and YYNGEE. Measured with immunoSEQ multiplex PCR; TCRdb has only the in-frame clones, and not every one. This sample has some 150,000 clones; approximately 80% occur once, and the top ten carry 1.5% to 2%. The V gene is TRBV9, the J gene TRBJ2-1; TRBD2 matches 9 bases. The sample taken for sequencing was peripheral blood. This receptor was obtained from a human donor in a cohort sampled during active COVID-19. The CDR3 coding sequence is TGTGCCAGCAGCGTTAGCGGGAGTTGGAATGAGCAGTTCTTC. It codes for CASSVSGSWNEQFF.